This is a list of T cell receptor beta chains from one sample in a study of blood T cell repertoires in COVID-19. Sequenced by immunoSEQ multiplex PCR; TCRdb stores in-frame clones only, minus some. The sample carries about 400,000 clones, approximately 90% recorded once. Sequencing used PBMCs or T cells enriched from blood (not recorded which). The receptor source for this set is a woman between 18 and 29 years old with acute COVID-19. Each CDR3 is given with its conserved first and last residue. D genes are given only for firm matches. Rows give clone size only sometimes, using once, few, many, or a class for an expanded clone.

D gene: TRBD1
J gene: TRBJ2-5
clone size: .
V gene: TRBV6-1
CDR3 DNA: TGTGCCAGCAGTGGGACAGGGCGGGGCGAGACCCAGTACTTC
CDR3 protein: CASSGTGRGETQYF

D gene: TRBD2
J gene: TRBJ2-5
clone size: .
V gene: TRBV6-2/TRBV6-3
CDR3 DNA: TGTGCCAGCAGTACGGGTTCCCACTTAGCGGGAGAAGAGACCCAGTACTTC
CDR3 protein: CASSTGSHLAGEETQYF

D gene: .
J gene: TRBJ2-1
clone size: .
V gene: TRBV4-1
CDR3 DNA: TGCGCCAGCAGCCAAGTCGAGGGATCATACAATGAGCAGTTCTTC
CDR3 protein: CASSQVEGSYNEQFF

D gene: .
J gene: TRBJ1-1
clone size: once
V gene: TRBV11-2
CDR3 DNA: TGTGCCAGCAGCTTAGCGACGGCTAGTTTGAACTCTGAAGCTTTCTTT
CDR3 protein: CASSLATASLNSEAFF

D gene: .
J gene: TRBJ1-1
clone size: once
V gene: TRBV19
CDR3 DNA: TGTGCCAGTAGTCGCGTGGAGATGAACACTGAAGCTTTCTTT
CDR3 protein: CASSRVEMNTEAFF

D gene: .
J gene: TRBJ2-7
clone size: .
V gene: TRBV5-6
CDR3 DNA: TGTGCCAGCAGCTTTCGTGAGTACGAGCAGTACTTC
CDR3 protein: CASSFREYEQYF

D gene: TRBD1
J gene: TRBJ1-2
clone size: .
V gene: TRBV5-1
CDR3 DNA: TGCGCCAGCAAAGCCGGGACAGAAAACTATGGCTACACCTTC
CDR3 protein: CASKAGTENYGYTF

D gene: TRBD1
J gene: TRBJ1-2
clone size: once
V gene: TRBV2
CDR3 DNA: TGTGCCAGCAGTGGGGACAGAGCTAACTATGGCTACACCTTC
CDR3 protein: CASSGDRANYGYTF

D gene: .
J gene: TRBJ2-3
clone size: .
V gene: TRBV7-9
CDR3 DNA: TGTGCCAGCAGCTTAGGCGGGGAGCGCACAGATACGCAGTATTTT
CDR3 protein: CASSLGGERTDTQYF

D gene: TRBD1
J gene: TRBJ1-2
clone size: .
V gene: TRBV3-1/TRBV3-2
CDR3 DNA: TGTGCCAGCAGCCAACGGACAGGGGATTTCTTGGGCTACACCTTC
CDR3 protein: CASSQRTGDFLGYTF

D gene: TRBD1
J gene: TRBJ1-4
clone size: .
V gene: TRBV9
CDR3 DNA: TGTGCCAGCAGCCCCTCTCCCGGGACAGCAGATGAAAAACTGTTTTTT
CDR3 protein: CASSPSPGTADEKLFF

D gene: TRBD1
J gene: TRBJ1-2
clone size: .
V gene: TRBV5-1
CDR3 DNA: TGCGCCAGCAGCCTAAGACAGGGGAGTGGCTACACCTTC
CDR3 protein: CASSLRQGSGYTF

D gene: .
J gene: TRBJ1-6
clone size: .
V gene: TRBV7-2
CDR3 DNA: TGTGCCAGCAGCTTAGATCCGAATTCACCCCTCCACTTT
CDR3 protein: CASSLDPNSPLHF

D gene: .
J gene: TRBJ2-3
clone size: .
V gene: TRBV5-1
CDR3 DNA: TGCGCCAGCAGCTTGGCCCGGGTCGGGATTTCTAGCACAGATACGCAGTATTTT
CDR3 protein: CASSLARVGISSTDTQYF

D gene: TRBD1
J gene: TRBJ2-2
clone size: .
V gene: TRBV7-9
CDR3 DNA: TGTGCCAGCAGCTCTGGACAGGGATTACAGCTGTTTTTT
CDR3 protein: CASSSGQGLQLFF

D gene: .
J gene: TRBJ2-1
clone size: .
V gene: TRBV2
CDR3 DNA: TGTGCCAGCGCTCCCGACGGACTTAGCTACAATGAGCAGTTCTTC
CDR3 protein: CASAPDGLSYNEQFF

D gene: .
J gene: TRBJ1-5
clone size: .
V gene: TRBV7-2
CDR3 DNA: TGTGCCAGCAGCCGTCCCAATCAGCCCCAGCATTTT
CDR3 protein: CASSRPNQPQHF

D gene: TRBD2
J gene: TRBJ2-3
clone size: .
V gene: TRBV9
CDR3 DNA: TGTGCCAGCAGCGTAGAGGGACTAGCGGGAGATACGCAGTATTTT
CDR3 protein: CASSVEGLAGDTQYF

D gene: .
J gene: TRBJ2-3
clone size: .
V gene: TRBV27
CDR3 DNA: TGTGCCAGCAGTTTGGGAGTCGGGTATGGTACGCAGTATTTT
CDR3 protein: CASSLGVGYGTQYF

D gene: .
J gene: TRBJ2-5
clone size: .
V gene: TRBV6-5
CDR3 DNA: TGTGCCAGCAGTTACGCAGGGGAGACCCAGTACTTC
CDR3 protein: CASSYAGETQYF

D gene: .
J gene: TRBJ1-5
clone size: .
V gene: TRBV25-1
CDR3 DNA: TGTGCCAGCAGTGAAGGGGCAGGGCATCAGCCCCAGCATTTT
CDR3 protein: CASSEGAGHQPQHF

D gene: TRBD1
J gene: TRBJ1-2
clone size: .
V gene: TRBV5-1
CDR3 DNA: TGCGCCAGCAGCTTGTCGGGGAGGACAGGGACTTACGGCTACACCTTC
CDR3 protein: CASSLSGRTGTYGYTF

D gene: TRBD1
J gene: TRBJ1-1
clone size: .
V gene: TRBV27
CDR3 DNA: TGTGCCAGCAGACGCACAGGGGCCGCGAACACTGAAGCTTTCTTT
CDR3 protein: CASRRTGAANTEAFF

D gene: TRBD2
J gene: TRBJ2-7
clone size: .
V gene: TRBV6-5
CDR3 DNA: TGTGCCAGCAGTTACGTGGCGGGAGGTCTCCACGAGCAGTACTTC
CDR3 protein: CASSYVAGGLHEQYF

D gene: TRBD2
J gene: TRBJ2-1
clone size: .
V gene: TRBV6-2/TRBV6-3
CDR3 DNA: TGTGCCAGCAGTTACCGGGGACTAGTAGACAATGAGCAGTTCTTC
CDR3 protein: CASSYRGLVDNEQFF

D gene: .
J gene: TRBJ2-3
clone size: .
V gene: TRBV10-1
CDR3 DNA: TGCGCCAGCAGTGGGGGTAGTGGAGGAGCAGATACGCAGTATTTT
CDR3 protein: CASSGGSGGADTQYF

D gene: .
J gene: TRBJ2-5
clone size: once
V gene: TRBV6-5
CDR3 DNA: TGTGCCAGCAGTTACTCGAGGCACCAAGAGACCCAGTACTTC
CDR3 protein: CASSYSRHQETQYF

D gene: TRBD1
J gene: TRBJ2-7
clone size: .
V gene: TRBV14
CDR3 DNA: TGTGCCAGCAGTCGTCCAAGACAGGGTGAGCAGTACTTC
CDR3 protein: CASSRPRQGEQYF

D gene: TRBD1
J gene: TRBJ2-5
clone size: .
V gene: TRBV7-9
CDR3 DNA: TGTGCCAGCAGCTCTACAGGGGTTTATGTGGAGACCCAGTACTTC
CDR3 protein: CASSSTGVYVETQYF

D gene: TRBD1
J gene: TRBJ1-4
clone size: .
V gene: TRBV5-1
CDR3 DNA: TGCGCCAGCAGCTTGGGGCTTACAGGGGCGGAGGATGAAAAACTGTTTTTT
CDR3 protein: CASSLGLTGAEDEKLFF

D gene: TRBD1
J gene: TRBJ1-3
clone size: many
V gene: TRBV6-5
CDR3 DNA: TGTGCCAGCAGTTACTCCGACAGGGCGGGAAACACCATATATTTT
CDR3 protein: CASSYSDRAGNTIYF

D gene: .
J gene: TRBJ2-5
clone size: .
V gene: TRBV6-5
CDR3 DNA: TGTGCCAGCAGACGCGGTGTTGAGACCCAGTACTTC
CDR3 protein: CASRRGVETQYF

D gene: TRBD2
J gene: TRBJ2-3
clone size: .
V gene: TRBV7-2
CDR3 DNA: TGTGCCAGCAGCCCCAATAGCGGGAGCACAGATACGCAGTATTTT
CDR3 protein: CASSPNSGSTDTQYF

D gene: .
J gene: TRBJ1-5
clone size: .
V gene: TRBV5-5
CDR3 DNA: TGTGCCAGCAGCCAACAAATTAGCAATCAGCCCCAGCATTTT
CDR3 protein: CASSQQISNQPQHF

D gene: .
J gene: TRBJ1-1
clone size: .
V gene: TRBV11-1
CDR3 DNA: TGTGCCAGCAGCCGGGCGGGGCCCAACACTGAAGCTTTCTTT
CDR3 protein: CASSRAGPNTEAFF

D gene: .
J gene: TRBJ2-7
clone size: .
V gene: TRBV12-3/TRBV12-4
CDR3 DNA: TGTGCCAGCAGACAGGGACACAACGAGCAGTACTTC
CDR3 protein: CASRQGHNEQYF

D gene: .
J gene: TRBJ2-5
clone size: .
V gene: TRBV7-6
CDR3 DNA: TGTGCCAGCAGCTTAGTGGGGGGAAATAGGCAGACCCAGTACTTC
CDR3 protein: CASSLVGGNRQTQYF

D gene: .
J gene: TRBJ1-2
clone size: .
V gene: TRBV13
CDR3 DNA: TGTGCCAGCAGCTTAGGCTCCCAGGGGTTCTATGGCTACACCTTC
CDR3 protein: CASSLGSQGFYGYTF

D gene: .
J gene: TRBJ2-1
clone size: .
V gene: TRBV5-1
CDR3 DNA: TGCGCCAGCAGCTTCGGAGGCGGAACCTACAATGAGCAGTTCTTC
CDR3 protein: CASSFGGGTYNEQFF

D gene: .
J gene: TRBJ1-1
clone size: .
V gene: TRBV4-1
CDR3 DNA: TGCGCCAGCAGCCAAGTTCAGTTCATGAACACTGAAGCTTTCTTT
CDR3 protein: CASSQVQFMNTEAFF

D gene: TRBD1
J gene: TRBJ2-5
clone size: .
V gene: TRBV5-4
CDR3 DNA: TGTGCCAGCAGCTCGACAGGGGAAGAGACCCAGTACTTC
CDR3 protein: CASSSTGEETQYF

D gene: TRBD1
J gene: TRBJ1-2
clone size: .
V gene: TRBV6-5
CDR3 DNA: TGTGCCACCCAGACAGGGGACTATGGCTACACCTTC
CDR3 protein: CATQTGDYGYTF

D gene: TRBD2
J gene: TRBJ2-1
clone size: .
V gene: TRBV7-3
CDR3 DNA: TGTGCCAGCAGCTCTAGCGGGGACAACAATGAGCAGTTCTTC
CDR3 protein: CASSSSGDNNEQFF

D gene: TRBD2
J gene: TRBJ2-3
clone size: .
V gene: TRBV4-1
CDR3 DNA: TGCGCCAGCAGCCTGAGCGGGGGGGCAGATACGCAGTATTTT
CDR3 protein: CASSLSGGADTQYF

D gene: .
J gene: TRBJ1-5
clone size: few
V gene: TRBV6-4
CDR3 DNA: TGTGCCACCATCGGATGGGGGCCACTAAGGGCCCAGCATTTT
CDR3 protein: CATIGWGPLRAQHF

D gene: .
J gene: TRBJ1-1
clone size: .
V gene: TRBV29-1
CDR3 DNA: TGCAGCGTTGAAGGCGGGGTCGGAGGCACTGAAGCTTTCTTT
CDR3 protein: CSVEGGVGGTEAFF

D gene: .
J gene: TRBJ1-5
clone size: .
V gene: TRBV12-5
CDR3 DNA: TGTGCTAGTGGTTTGGTACGCACACCCAATCAGCCCCAGCATTTT
CDR3 protein: CASGLVRTPNQPQHF

D gene: .
J gene: TRBJ2-7
clone size: few
V gene: TRBV9
CDR3 DNA: TGTGCCAGCAGTCCAGGGGACCACTCCTACGAGCAGTACTTC
CDR3 protein: CASSPGDHSYEQYF